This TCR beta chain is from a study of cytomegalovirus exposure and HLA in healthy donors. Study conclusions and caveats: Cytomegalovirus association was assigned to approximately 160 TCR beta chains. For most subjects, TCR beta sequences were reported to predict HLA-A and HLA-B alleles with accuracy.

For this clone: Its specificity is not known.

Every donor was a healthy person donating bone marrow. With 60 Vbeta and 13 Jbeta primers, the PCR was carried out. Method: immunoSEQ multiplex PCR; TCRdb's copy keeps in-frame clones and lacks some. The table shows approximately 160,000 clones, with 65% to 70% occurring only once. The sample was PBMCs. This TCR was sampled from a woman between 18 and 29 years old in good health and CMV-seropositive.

The CDR3 here is CASSFILFQPQHF. The CDR3 DNA is TGTGCCAGCAGCTTTATTCTGTTTCAGCCCCAGCATTTT. V and J are TRBV7-8 and TRBJ1-5; no reliable D call. The germline V gene has CDR1 SGHVS and CDR2 FQNEAQ. Trimming removed 3 bases from V and 6 bases from J, with 9 bases in between. This CDR3 has 13 residues.